Listed here is a single T cell receptor (beta chain). This entry belongs to a study of technical replicates of blood from several donors. Here immunoSEQ multiplex PCR was the method, and the copy in TCRdb shows in-frame clones only, minus some. The table includes under 85,000 clones, 85% to 95% detected once. The length of the CDR3 is 15 residues. Germline V gene data show CDR1 as SGHRS and CDR2 as YFSETQ. V was trimmed by 1 base and J by 0 bases, leaving 10 bases between them. The rearrangement joins TRBV5-1 to TRBJ2-5; a possible D gene is TRBD2 (5 bases). The specimen sequenced was T cells isolated from PBMCs. The sequence came from a human donor in good health. Here the CDR3 reads CASSLQTGYQETQYF. CDR3 DNA sequence: TGCGCCAGCAGCTTGCAGACGGGATACCAAGAGACCCAGTACTTC.